A single sample gave rise to the 9 T cell receptor beta chains below, sequenced in a study of regulatory T cells in long-lasting Graves disease. According to the study, TCR beta libraries were built with iRepertoire HTBI primers and CDR3-region Arm-PCR. Each CDR3 protein gets one entry after TCRdb re-called the multiplex PCR reads with MiXCR. The table shows under 450,000 distinct CDR3 sequences, with about 23% occurring only once. As for time point: persistent/refractory GD, antithyroid drugs over 5 years with positive TRAb. RNA isolated from PBMCs was used to make the TCR library. Sequencing used peripheral blood mononuclear cells (PBMCs), obtained when the disease was refractory, from a patient treated with antithyroid drugs. These receptors were taken from a woman aged 40 to 50 with Graves disease.

This clonotype was counted ten times or more. The J gene is TRBJ2-4, the V gene TRBV28; the D gene is possibly TRBD1 (6 bases). CDR1 MDHEN and CDR2 SYDVKM come from the germline V gene. This CDR3 is built from 16 residues. V was cut by 6 bases and J by 3 bases, with 18 bases left in between. CDR3 in amino acids: CASRPRWSGDKNIQYF. The CDR3 DNA is TGTGCCAGCAGACCCCGGTGGTCAGGGGACAAAAACATTCAGTACTTC.

This clonotype was picked up a small number of times. The rearrangement joins TRBV10-3 to TRBJ2-5; no clear D. Germline CDR1 ENHRY, CDR2 SYGVKD. With 3 bases removed from V and 1 base from J, the gap between germline ends came to 15 bases. This CDR3 contains 16 residues. In DNA form, the CDR3 reads TGTGCCATCAGTGATTTAGGGAAAGGGTTCCAAGAGACCCAGTACTTC. This translates into CAISDLGKGFQETQYF.

This clonotype was recorded a few times. The chain uses TRBV7-9 and TRBJ2-3; the D gene could be TRBD1 or TRBD2 (5 bases each). The germline CDR1 and CDR2 sequences are SEHNR and FQNEAQ (reference sequence). The length of the CDR3 is 24 residues. V was clipped by 5 bases and J by 2 bases, with 41 bases between them. Here the CDR3 DNA reads TGTGCCAGCAGCCGCCTCCTTCCGGGACGCCGGCCTAACCCGCGGCTGGGCGCCACAGATACGCAGTATTTT. It is translated as CASSRLLPGRRPNPRLGATDTQYF.

About this clonotype: Here the CDR3 omits its conserved ending phenylalanine or tryptophan, so a read error is the likely source. The CDR3 nucleotides read TGTGCCAGCTCATATACAGGGGTACAATCCAAAAACATTCAGTACCTC. Translated, it gives CASSYTGVQSKNIQYL. V and J are TRBV18 and TRBJ2-4; 7 positions agree with TRBD1. Trimming at V came to 5 bases and at J to 2 bases, leaving 9 bases not matched to a gene. The germline V gene has CDR1 KGHSH and CDR2 LQKENI. The length of the CDR3 is 16 residues.

This chain uses TRBV20-1 with TRBJ2-5; 9 bases match TRBD2. Trimming at V came to 5 bases and at J to 2 bases, leaving 6 bases not matched to a gene. Looked up from germline, CDR1 is DFQATT and CDR2 is SNEGSKA (reference sequence). The CDR3 runs to 14 residues. CDR3: CSAWAGGGQETQYF. The CDR3 DNA reads TGCAGTGCTTGGGCGGGAGGGGGTCAAGAGACCCAGTACTTC.

The sample holds a few counts of this clonotype. The rearrangement uses TRBV7-9 and TRBJ1-2; D call uncertain. This CDR3 has 13 amino acids. The germline V and J ends were trimmed by 5 bases and 1 base, with 8 bases remaining between them. Per germline, CDR1 SEHNR and CDR2 FQNEAQ (reference sequence). This chain's CDR3 is CASSPKDNYGYTF. For the CDR3, the DNA is TGTGCCAGCAGCCCAAAGGATAACTATGGCTACACCTTC.

The CDR3: CSAPRGGRAPYEQYF. In nucleotides, the CDR3 is TGCAGTGCTCCCAGGGGCGGGAGGGCCCCCTACGAGCAGTACTTC. This sequence joins TRBV20-1 and TRBJ2-7; 9 bases agree with TRBD2. Germline V gene lookup returns CDR1 DFQATT and CDR2 SNEGSKA (reference sequence). The junction had 10 bases not matched to a gene; V was cut back by 5 bases and J by 2 bases. CDR3 size: 15 residues.

The sample holds a few counts of this clonotype. The rearrangement joins TRBV4-1 to TRBJ1-2; D gene uncertain. Trimming took off 4 bases at V and 0 bases at J, with 9 bases between the two ends. CDR1 is MGHRA, CDR2 YSYEKL, per germline. The CDR3 totals 14 residues. CDR3 nucleotides: TGCGCCAGCAGCCCTCTGGGAGCTAACTATGGCTACACCTTC. Its translation: CASSPLGANYGYTF.

This clonotype was recorded many times. The chain couples TRBV11-1 to TRBJ2-3; 12 bases line up with TRBD2. Per the germline V gene, CDR1 is SGHAT and CDR2 is FQDESV (reference sequence). The trim removed 4 bases at V and 4 bases at J, leaving 6 bases unmatched. The length of the CDR3 is 16 residues. CDR3 amino acids: CASSSLAGGPADTQYF. Here the CDR3 DNA reads TGTGCCAGCAGCTCCCTAGCGGGAGGGCCTGCAGATACGCAGTATTTT.